Listed here are 22 T cell receptor beta chains from one sample, sequenced in a study of blood T cells in healthy people across ages. Primers used in a second PCR of roughly 6 to 11 cycles were a sample-barcoded 5' primer and a J-beta primer mix. MiXCR, applied by TCRdb to the 5' RACE reads, yields one record per CDR3 protein. Of roughly 1,700,000 distinct CDR3 sequences in the sample, approximately 30% are singletons; the top ten hold less than 9.5%. Sequenced: blood. The source is a woman between 25 and 40 years old in good health.

The chain couples TRBV7-2 to TRBJ1-4; D is uncertain. Trimming removed 5 bases at V and 7 bases at J, with 17 bases between. This CDR3 is built from 15 residues. Germline lookup yields CDR1 SGHTA and CDR2 FQGNSA. CDR3 DNA sequence: TGTGCCAGCAGCCCGACGGGCTACTTCCTTGAAAAACTGTTTTTT. It codes for CASSPTGYFLEKLFF.

This clonotype was seen only a few times. The rearrangement joins TRBV18 to TRBJ2-7, with 8 bases aligning to TRBD2. Losses at the gene ends were 3 bases for V and 5 bases for J; bases not matched to a gene: 6. CDR3 length equals 14 residues. CDR1 and CDR2 (germline): KGHSH, LQKENI. The CDR3 sequence is CASSPSGGDNEQYF. The CDR3, as DNA: TGTGCCAGCTCACCGTCGGGGGGGGACAACGAGCAGTACTTC.

This clonotype was observed a few times. The chain links TRBV29-1 to TRBJ1-4; tentative D call: TRBD1 (5 bases). The CDR3 spans 13 residues. CDR1 is SQVTM and CDR2 is ANQGSEA in the germline V gene. Trimming removed 5 bases at V and 10 bases at J, with 17 bases between. CDR3 region: CSVSGTPAGKLFF. The CDR3 nucleotides are TGCAGCGTTTCCGGGACCCCCGCTGGAAAACTGTTTTTT.

This clonotype was seen a few times. The genes are TRBV30 and TRBJ2-6; no clear D gene. The germline V and J ends were trimmed by 3 bases and 1 base, with 10 bases remaining between them. The CDR3 has 15 amino acids. Per germline, CDR1 GTSNPN and CDR2 SVGIG (reference sequence). CDR3: CAWSAVSSGANVLTF. The CDR3 DNA sequence: TGTGCCTGGAGCGCGGTCTCTTCTGGGGCCAACGTCCTGACTTTC.

In this sample, this clonotype turned up many times. The rearrangement joins TRBV9 to TRBJ2-1; D gene ambiguous. Trimming removed 6 bases from V and 0 bases from J, with 13 bases in between. Germline V gives CDR1 SGDLS, CDR2 YYNGEE. The CDR3 extends over 15 amino acids. The CDR3 DNA sequence: TGTGCCAGCACCCCTCTGGAGAACTCCTACAATGAGCAGTTCTTC. Translation: CASTPLENSYNEQFF.

Many counts were recorded for this clonotype. J is TRBJ2-7 and V is TRBV18; D unclear. The CDR3 extends over 13 amino acids. CDR1 is KGHSH and CDR2 is LQKENI in the germline V gene. With 6 bases removed from V and 2 bases from J, the gap between germline ends came to 11 bases. CDR3 DNA: TGTGCCAGCTCCCCTGACCCAGCCTACGAGCAGTACTTC. Protein: CASSPDPAYEQYF.

The CDR3 here is CASNKGGGEDTEAFF. For the CDR3, the DNA is TGTGCCAGCAATAAAGGGGGCGGGGAAGACACTGAAGCTTTCTTT. The chain is built from TRBV12-3 or TRBV12-4 and TRBJ1-1, with 7 bases fitting TRBD1. The CDR3 is 15 amino acids. After removal of 7 bases from V and 3 bases from J, the junction contained 11 bases not matched to a gene.

In its sample, this clonotype was seen many times. The CDR3, as DNA: TGCGCCAGCAGCCTTCTAACAACGGGGCTAGCCGCCTACGAGCAGTACTTC. Protein product: CASSLLTTGLAAYEQYF. V is TRBV4-1 and J is TRBJ2-7; possibly TRBD1 or TRBD2 for D (5 bases each). The CDR3 runs to 17 residues. Germline CDR1 and CDR2: MGHRA and YSYEKL. The germline V and J ends were trimmed by 4 bases and 2 bases, with 21 bases remaining between them.

The sample holds a few counts of this clonotype. The chain links TRBV7-9 to TRBJ2-1, with D unclear. The length of the CDR3 is 12 residues. Germline V gene data show CDR1 as SEHNR and CDR2 as FQNEAQ (reference sequence). The germline V and J ends were trimmed by 0 bases and 10 bases, with 7 bases remaining between them. The CDR3 DNA follows: TGTGCCAGCAGCTTAGCGCGGTGGGAGCAGTTCTTC. Its translation is CASSLARWEQFF.

Concerning this clonotype: One end of the junction is discordant with germline, which a read error may explain. This rearrangement joins TRBV13 to TRBJ2-3, with 9 positions matching TRBD2. This CDR3 has 16 amino acids. Germline V CDR1 and CDR2: PRHDT, FYEKMQ (reference sequence). The CDR3 loop is CASSLGVSGRMDTQYF. CDR3 nucleotides: TGCGCCAGCAGCTTAGGCGTCAGCGGGAGGATGGATACGCAGTATTTT.

This clonotype occurred a few times. For the CDR3, the DNA is TGTGCCAGCAGCCAAGCATACCAGGGGGCTTCCAAAAACATTCAGTACTTC. Its protein product is CASSQAYQGASKNIQYF. This rearrangement joins TRBV3-1 to TRBJ2-4; the match to TRBD1 covers 8 bases. The germline CDR1 and CDR2 sequences are LGHDT and YNNKEL (reference sequence). V trimming: 1 base; J trimming: 2 bases; junction bases outside the gene matches: 7. This CDR3 has 17 amino acids. Full variable domain (outside the CDR3, taken from reference TRBV3-1 and TRBJ2-4): DTAVSQTPKYLVTQMGNDKSIKCEQNLGHDTMYWYKQDSKKFLKIMFSYNNKELIINETVPNRFSPKSPDKAHLNLHINSLELGDSAVYFCASSQAYQGASKNIQYFGAGTRLSVL.

The V and J genes are TRBV12-3 or TRBV12-4 and TRBJ2-1; 7 bases line up with TRBD2. The CDR3 length is 11 residues. The V gene end was trimmed by 7 bases and the J gene end by 15 bases; junction bases not matched to a gene: 9. CDR3 DNA: TGTGCCAGCACTACCGTGGGACTACCGTTCTTC. Its translation: CASTTVGLPFF.

This clonotype was recorded a few times. For the CDR3, the DNA is TGTGCCAGCAACGGGCTCGACAGCACAGATACGCAGTATTTT. Protein: CASNGLDSTDTQYF. The gene calls are TRBV6-2 or TRBV6-3 and TRBJ2-3, with D unresolved. The CDR3 covers 14 residues. In germline, CDR1 is MNHEY, CDR2 SVGEGT. The V and J ends lost 7 bases and 0 bases respectively, with 11 bases between them.

This clonotype came up a few times. V and J are TRBV12-3 or TRBV12-4 and TRBJ2-1, with no clear D. The ends were cut back, 0 bases at V and 0 bases at J, with 9 bases in the middle. This CDR3 contains 16 residues. The CDR3 loop reads CASSLAGSPSYNEQFF. CDR3 in DNA: TGTGCCAGCAGTTTAGCGGGCAGCCCCTCCTACAATGAGCAGTTCTTC.

This clonotype has only a few counts. One junction end does not reproduce the germline sequence, and a read error may be involved. The chain carries TRBV7-3 and TRBJ2-5; D ambiguous. Germline V CDR1 and CDR2: SGHTA, FQGTGA. The CDR3 has 15 residues. CDR3 loop: CASSPIATEQEAQYF. In DNA form, the CDR3 reads TGTGCCAGCAGCCCTATCGCTACCGAGCAAGAGGCCCAGTACTTC.

This clonotype has a count of ten or more. The chain carries TRBV10-3 and TRBJ2-7, with a weak D call TRBD1 (6 bases). The CDR3 consists of 15 residues. Trimming removed 4 bases from V and 3 bases from J, with 16 bases in between. Germline CDR1 ENHRY, CDR2 SYGVKD. CDR3 sequence reads: CAISVDSVTLYEQYF. CDR3 nucleotide sequence: TGTGCCATCAGTGTGGACAGCGTAACCCTCTACGAGCAGTACTTC.

V and J are TRBV3-1 and TRBJ1-2; D unclear. Trimming pared 5 bases from V and 10 bases from J, leaving 23 bases between. Germline lookup yields CDR1 LGHDT and CDR2 YNNKEL (reference sequence). The CDR3 covers 15 residues. For the CDR3, the DNA is TGTGCCAGCAGCAGTGGGCCGGTCGGCGGTCAAATCTACACCTTC. Protein: CASSSGPVGGQIYTF. The entire variable domain, with the rest obtained from reference TRBV3-1 and TRBJ1-2, is as follows: DTAVSQTPKYLVTQMGNDKSIKCEQNLGHDTMYWYKQDSKKFLKIMFSYNNKELIINETVPNRFSPKSPDKAHLNLHINSLELGDSAVYFCASSSGPVGGQIYTFGSGTRLTVV.

This clonotype showed up just a few times. The chain recombines TRBV12-3 or TRBV12-4 with TRBJ2-5; no firm D call. The CDR3 extends over 12 amino acids. Trimming took off 4 bases at V and 4 bases at J, with 7 bases between the two ends. The CDR3 sequence: CASSYDLETQYF. CDR3 DNA sequence: TGTGCCAGCAGTTACGACTTAGAGACCCAGTACTTC.

This clonotype was seen many times. The rearrangement links TRBV7-2 to TRBJ1-2; D gene uncertain. The germline V and J ends were trimmed by 5 bases and 6 bases, with 22 bases remaining between them. The CDR3 has 16 residues. From germline, CDR1 is SGHTA and CDR2 FQGNSA. The CDR3 DNA reads TGTGCCAGCAGCGGAGGGTCCTCTTACGTACAGCATGGCTACACCTTC. Protein sequence: CASSGGSSYVQHGYTF.

V is TRBV5-1 and J is TRBJ1-2, with a weak D call TRBD1 (6 bases). Trimming took off 7 bases at V and 8 bases at J, with 21 bases between the two ends. In germline, CDR1 is SGHRS, CDR2 YFSETQ. There are 14 residues in the CDR3. CDR3 sequence: CASATFGGREGYTF. CDR3 sequence (DNA): TGCGCCAGCGCCACCTTTGGGGGCAGGGAAGGCTACACCTTC.

Turning to this clonotype: Since the CDR3 does not end with the conserved phenylalanine or tryptophan, this likely comes from a read error. This rearrangement joins TRBV20-1 to TRBJ1-1; D is possibly TRBD1 (5 bases). Germline V gives CDR1 DFQATT, CDR2 SNEGSKA (reference sequence). V lost 6 bases and J lost 3, with 17 bases in between. The CDR3 length is 14 residues. CDR3 loop: CSATDFKGHTEAFL. CDR3 sequence (DNA): TGCAGTGCAACGGATTTTAAGGGGCACACTGAAGCTTTCCTT.

The V and J genes are TRBV18 and TRBJ1-2, with D possibly TRBD1 on 5 matching bases. This CDR3 comprises 14 residues. Per germline, CDR1 KGHSH and CDR2 LQKENI. Trimming stripped 2 bases from V and 4 bases from J, with 11 bases between. DNA for the CDR3: TGTGCCAGCTCACCAAGCAGGGACGGCTATGGCTACACCTTC. Translated, it gives CASSPSRDGYGYTF.